The clone carrying this T cell receptor (beta chain) came up once. As processed by the authors: Junction-only immunoSEQ data arrived without quality scores, meaning filtering differed. The data were produced by immunoSEQ multiplex PCR, yet TCRdb's version contains in-frame clones alone and is incomplete. V, J and clone size reflect that table, while D and trimming were determined from the DNA. The top ten hold 10% to 15% of the sample, which has more than 450,000 clones, 79% seen once. The data derive from a study of shared clonotypes between healthy human individuals. The CDR3 loop spans 14 amino acids. V lost 6 bases, J lost 4 bases, and 15 bases lay in between. Germline CDR1 MNHEY, CDR2 SMNVEV (reference sequence).

The sequence came from a woman in her thirties or forties in good health. Some clones in this sample may be carry-over from other donors' samples. This sequence joins TRBV27 and TRBJ1-2; D uncertain. Input material: PBMCs. The CDR3 protein is CASSSQETGYGYTF. The DNA of the CDR3 is TGTGCCAGCAGCTCCCAGGAAACGGGCTATGGCTACACCTTC.